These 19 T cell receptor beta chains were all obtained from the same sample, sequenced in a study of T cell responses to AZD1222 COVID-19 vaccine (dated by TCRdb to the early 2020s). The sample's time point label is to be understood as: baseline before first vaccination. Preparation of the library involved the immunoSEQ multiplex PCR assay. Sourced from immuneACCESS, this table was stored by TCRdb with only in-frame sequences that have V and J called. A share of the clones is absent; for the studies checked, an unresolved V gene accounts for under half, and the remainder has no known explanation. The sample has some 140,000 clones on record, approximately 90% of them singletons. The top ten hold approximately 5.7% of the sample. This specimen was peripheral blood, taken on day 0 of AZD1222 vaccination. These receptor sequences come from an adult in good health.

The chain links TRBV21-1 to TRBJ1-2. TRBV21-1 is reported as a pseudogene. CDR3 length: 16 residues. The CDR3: CASSPSGGPWDYGYTF. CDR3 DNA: TGTGCCAGCAGCCCCAGTGGGGGTCCTTGGGACTATGGCTACACCTTC.

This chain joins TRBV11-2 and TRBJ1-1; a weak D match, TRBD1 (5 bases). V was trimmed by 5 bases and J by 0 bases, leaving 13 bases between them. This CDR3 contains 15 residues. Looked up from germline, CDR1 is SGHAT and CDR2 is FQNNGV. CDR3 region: CASSRRGVMNTEAFF. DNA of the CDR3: TGTGCCAGCAGCCGTCGGGGGGTAATGAACACTGAAGCTTTCTTT.

CDR3 protein: CATSANNEQFF. The CDR3 bases are TGTGCCACCAGTGCAAACAATGAGCAGTTCTTC. The chain joins TRBV24-1 to TRBJ2-1, with D unresolved. The CDR3 totals 11 residues. V lost 5 bases, J lost 5 bases, and 3 bases lay in between. Germline lookup yields CDR1 KGHDR and CDR2 SFDVKD.

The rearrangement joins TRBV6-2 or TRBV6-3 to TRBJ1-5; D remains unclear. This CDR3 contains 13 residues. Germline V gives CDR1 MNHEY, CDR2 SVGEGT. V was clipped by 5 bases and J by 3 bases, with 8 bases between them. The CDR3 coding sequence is TGTGCCAGCAGTATACCCAACAATCAGCCCCAGCATTTT. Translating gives CASSIPNNQPQHF.

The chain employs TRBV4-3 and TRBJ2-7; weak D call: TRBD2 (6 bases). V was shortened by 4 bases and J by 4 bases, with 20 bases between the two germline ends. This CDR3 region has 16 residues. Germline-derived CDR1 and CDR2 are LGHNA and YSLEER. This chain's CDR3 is CASSPHKLEGRYEQYF. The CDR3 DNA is TGCGCCAGCAGCCCCCACAAACTGGAGGGCAGGTACGAGCAGTACTTC.

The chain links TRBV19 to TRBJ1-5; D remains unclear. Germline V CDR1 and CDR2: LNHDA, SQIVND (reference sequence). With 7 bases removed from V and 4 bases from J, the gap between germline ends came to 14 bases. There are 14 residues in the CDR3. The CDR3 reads CASTSTLTNQPQHF. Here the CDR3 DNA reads TGTGCCAGTACTAGTACCCTGACAAATCAGCCCCAGCATTTT.

The DNA of the CDR3 is TGTGCCAGCAGCCCCACGGGACTAAGCGAGCAGTTCTTC. As protein: CASSPTGLSEQFF. The rearrangement links TRBV3-1 (or the pseudogene TRBV3-2) to TRBJ2-1, with 7 bases identical to TRBD2. The germline CDR1 and CDR2 sequences are LGHDT and YNNKEL (reference sequence). The CDR3 is made up of 13 amino acids. V lost 4 bases to trimming and J lost 10 bases; unmatched junction nucleotides: 7.

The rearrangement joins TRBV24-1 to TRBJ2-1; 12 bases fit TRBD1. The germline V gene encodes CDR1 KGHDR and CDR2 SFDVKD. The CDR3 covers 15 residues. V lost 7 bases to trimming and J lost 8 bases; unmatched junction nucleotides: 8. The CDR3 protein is CATSSPGQGADEQFF. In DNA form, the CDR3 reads TGTGCCACCAGCTCGCCGGGACAGGGGGCAGATGAGCAGTTCTTC.

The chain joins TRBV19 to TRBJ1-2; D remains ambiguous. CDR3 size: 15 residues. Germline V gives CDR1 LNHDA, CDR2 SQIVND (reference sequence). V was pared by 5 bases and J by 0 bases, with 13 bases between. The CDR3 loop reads CASSPLPTPNYGYTF. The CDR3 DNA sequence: TGTGCCAGTAGTCCTTTACCGACACCTAACTATGGCTACACCTTC.

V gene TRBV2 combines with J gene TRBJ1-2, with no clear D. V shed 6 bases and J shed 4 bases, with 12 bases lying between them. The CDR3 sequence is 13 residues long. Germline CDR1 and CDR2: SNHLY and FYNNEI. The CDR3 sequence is CASRGRAAYGYTF. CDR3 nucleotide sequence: TGTGCCAGCAGGGGGAGGGCCGCCTATGGCTACACCTTC.

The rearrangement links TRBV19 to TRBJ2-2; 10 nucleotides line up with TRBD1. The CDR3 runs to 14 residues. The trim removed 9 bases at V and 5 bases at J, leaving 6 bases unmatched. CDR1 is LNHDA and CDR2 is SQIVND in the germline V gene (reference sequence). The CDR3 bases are TGTGCCAGCCGAGGGACAGGGGTAACCGGGGAGCTGTTTTTT. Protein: CASRGTGVTGELFF. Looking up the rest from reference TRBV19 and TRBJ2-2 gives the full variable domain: DGGITQSPKYLFRKEGQNVTLSCEQNLNHDAMYWYRQDPGQGLRLIYYSQIVNDFQKGDIAEGYSVSREKKESFPLTVTSAQKNPTAFYLCASRGTGVTGELFFGEGSRLTVL.

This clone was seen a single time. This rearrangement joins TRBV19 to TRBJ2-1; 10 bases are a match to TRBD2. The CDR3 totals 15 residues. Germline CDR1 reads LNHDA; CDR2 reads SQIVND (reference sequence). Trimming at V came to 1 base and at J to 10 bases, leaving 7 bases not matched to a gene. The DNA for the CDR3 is TGTGCCAGTAGTATAGGAGGCCTAGCGGGAGACGAGCAGTTCTTC. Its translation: CASSIGGLAGDEQFF.

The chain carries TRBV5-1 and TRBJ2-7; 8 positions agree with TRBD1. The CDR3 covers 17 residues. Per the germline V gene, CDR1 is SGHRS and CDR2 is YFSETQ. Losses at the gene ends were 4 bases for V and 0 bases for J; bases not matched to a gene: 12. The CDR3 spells CASSPQPGTGVSYEQYF. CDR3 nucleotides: TGCGCCAGCAGCCCCCAACCCGGGACAGGCGTCTCCTACGAGCAGTACTTC.

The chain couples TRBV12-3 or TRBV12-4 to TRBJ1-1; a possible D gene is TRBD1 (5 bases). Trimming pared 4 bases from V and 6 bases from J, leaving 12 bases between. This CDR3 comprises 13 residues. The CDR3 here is CASSWVTGAEAFF. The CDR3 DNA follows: TGTGCCAGCAGTTGGGTAACAGGAGCTGAAGCTTTCTTT.

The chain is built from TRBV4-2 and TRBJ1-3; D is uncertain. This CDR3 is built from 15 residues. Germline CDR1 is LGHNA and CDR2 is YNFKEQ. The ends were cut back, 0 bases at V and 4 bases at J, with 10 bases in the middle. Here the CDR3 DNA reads TGTGCCAGCAGCCAAGATAAAACAGTAGGAAACACCATATATTTT. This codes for CASSQDKTVGNTIYF.

The CDR3 here is CAIRNKQGNEQFF. For the CDR3, the DNA is TGTGCCATCAGAAATAAACAAGGTAATGAGCAGTTCTTC. The rearrangement joins TRBV10-3 to TRBJ2-1; D is undetermined. The V gene lost 6 bases and the J gene lost 7 bases, with 13 bases spanning the gap. From germline, CDR1 is ENHRY and CDR2 SYGVKD. This CDR3 spans 13 amino acids.

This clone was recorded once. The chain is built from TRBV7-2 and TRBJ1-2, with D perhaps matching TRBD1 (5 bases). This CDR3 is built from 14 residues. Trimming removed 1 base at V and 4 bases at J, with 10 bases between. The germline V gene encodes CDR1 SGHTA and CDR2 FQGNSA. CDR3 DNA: TGTGCCAGCAGCTTAGGACCGCAGGGCTATGGCTACACCTTC. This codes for CASSLGPQGYGYTF.

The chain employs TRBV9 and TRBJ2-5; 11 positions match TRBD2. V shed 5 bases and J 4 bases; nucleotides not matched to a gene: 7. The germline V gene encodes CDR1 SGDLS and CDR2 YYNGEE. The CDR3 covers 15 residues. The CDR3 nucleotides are TGTGCCAGCAGTTTTAGCGGGAGGGTTGGAGAGACCCAGTACTTC. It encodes CASSFSGRVGETQYF.

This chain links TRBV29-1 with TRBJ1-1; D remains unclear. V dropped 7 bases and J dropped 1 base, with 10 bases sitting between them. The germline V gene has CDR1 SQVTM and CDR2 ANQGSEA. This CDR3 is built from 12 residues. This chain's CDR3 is CSGKTANTEAFF. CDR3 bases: TGCAGCGGGAAGACGGCGAACACTGAAGCTTTCTTT.